The 7 T cell receptor beta chains listed next were all sequenced from one sample in a study of blood T cell repertoires in COVID-19. Profiled with immunoSEQ multiplex PCR; TCRdb holds only in-frame clones, not every one. The table records roughly 150,000 clones, around 90% of them present only once. The sequencing input was peripheral blood. The origin of the receptors is a human donor in a cohort sampled during active COVID-19.

A few counts support this clone. The sample contains more than one DNA sequence encoding this CDR3. The V and J genes are TRBV6-1 and TRBJ1-1; no firm D call. CDR1 is MNHNS, CDR2 SASEGT, per germline. The CDR3 has 13 residues. V was shortened by 2 bases and J by 0 bases, with 4 bases between the two germline ends. The CDR3 DNA sequence: TGTGCCAGCAGTGAAACAGTGAACACTGAAGCTTTCTTT. This sequence encodes CASSETVNTEAFF.

The gene calls are TRBV29-1 and TRBJ2-7; perhaps TRBD2 as D (7 bases). The CDR3 extends over 12 amino acids. Trimming left V 7 bases short and J 7 bases short, with 17 bases between. CDR1 is SQVTM, CDR2 ANQGSEA, per germline. The CDR3 region is CSAGGGGLEQYF. The CDR3 bases are TGCAGCGCCGGGGGCGGGGGCTTGGAGCAGTACTTC.

This clone was seen just once. The chain links TRBV4-2 to TRBJ2-3; TRBD2 might be the D (6 bases). This CDR3 has 15 residues. The V and J ends lost 6 bases and 4 bases respectively, with 17 bases between them. Germline V lookup: CDR1 LGHNA, CDR2 YNFKEQ. CDR3 sequence reads: CASSPWGGEADTQYF. Written as DNA, the CDR3 is TGTGCCAGCAGTCCTTGGGGAGGAGAGGCAGATACGCAGTATTTT.

V gene TRBV7-8 combines with J gene TRBJ2-3; 7 bases match TRBD2. Trimming at V came to 0 bases and at J to 0 bases, leaving 3 bases not matched to a gene. Germline V gene data show CDR1 as SGHVS and CDR2 as FQNEAQ. The CDR3 loop spans 16 amino acids. The CDR3 DNA follows: TGTGCCAGCAGCTTAGCGGCTAGCGGAAGCACAGATACGCAGTATTTT. It yields the protein CASSLAASGSTDTQYF.

A few counts support this clone. The chain has TRBV5-1 and TRBJ2-1; D gene uncertain. Per the germline V gene, CDR1 is SGHRS and CDR2 is YFSETQ. V was clipped by 0 bases and J by 10 bases, with 14 bases between them. The CDR3 totals 14 residues. DNA for the CDR3: TGCGCCAGCAGCTTGGGCACCCCTCCTATCGAGCAGTTCTTC. It specifies CASSLGTPPIEQFF.

V and J are TRBV19 and TRBJ1-2, with a tentative D call TRBD1 (5 bases). Germline-derived CDR1 and CDR2 are LNHDA and SQIVND (reference sequence). The CDR3 runs to 14 residues. Trimming took 7 bases from V and 4 from J, leaving 16 bases between them. This CDR3 is CASNPTVAFYGYTF. The CDR3, as DNA: TGTGCCAGTAACCCGACAGTCGCCTTCTATGGCTACACCTTC.

The rearrangement links TRBV12-1 to TRBJ2-7; the D call TRBD1 from the table was never checked on the DNA. TRBV12-1 is noted as a pseudogene. This CDR3 has 15 residues. The CDR3 region is CASSFAGQCSYEQYF. The DNA of the CDR3 is TGTGCCAGCAGCTTTGCGGGGCAGTGTTCCTACGAGCAGTACTTC.